The clone carrying this T cell receptor (beta chain) was recorded a few times. The antigen remains unidentified. Libraries for TCR beta were made by quantitative 5'-RACE with molecular barcodes. TCRdb reprocessed the 5' RACE reads via MiXCR and lists one record per CDR3 protein. The profile covers about 360,000 distinct CDR3 sequences, with 20% to 25% appearing a single time and less than 15% taken by the ten largest. The V end was cut by 7 bases, the J end by 1 base, with 8 bases between. The CDR3 is 12 amino acids. CDR1 is SNHLY and CDR2 is FYNNEI in the germline V gene. The data belong to a study of CD8 T cells in ankylosing spondylitis. The study, taken as a whole, reports: Some of the motif variants had earlier been found in reactive arthritis patients' fluid and blood.

The V call is TRBV2, the J call TRBJ2-7; D is uncertain. The sequencing input was blood, either unsorted or a sorted T cell fraction (not recorded which). The source is a male donor with ankylosing spondylitis or in good health (not recorded which). Here the CDR3 DNA reads TGTGCCAGCAAGGACCGATCCTACGAGCAGTACTTC. Residues: CASKDRSYEQYF.